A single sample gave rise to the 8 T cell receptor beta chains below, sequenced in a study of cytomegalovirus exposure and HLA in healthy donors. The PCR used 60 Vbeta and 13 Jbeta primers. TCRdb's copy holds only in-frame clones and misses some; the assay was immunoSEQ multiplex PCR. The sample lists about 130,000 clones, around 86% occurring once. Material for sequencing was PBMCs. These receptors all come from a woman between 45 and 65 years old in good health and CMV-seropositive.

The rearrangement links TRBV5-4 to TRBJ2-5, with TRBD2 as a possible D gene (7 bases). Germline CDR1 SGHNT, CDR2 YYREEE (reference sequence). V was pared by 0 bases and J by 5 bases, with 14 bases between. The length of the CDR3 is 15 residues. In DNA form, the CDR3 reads TGTGCCAGCAGCTTGGACGGGGGCGGGGGCGAGACCCAGTACTTC. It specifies CASSLDGGGGETQYF.

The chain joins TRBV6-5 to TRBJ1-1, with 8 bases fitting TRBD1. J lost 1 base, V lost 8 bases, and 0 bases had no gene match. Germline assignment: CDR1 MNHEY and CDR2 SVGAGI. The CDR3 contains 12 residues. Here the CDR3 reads CASGTGNTEAFF. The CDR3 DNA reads TGTGCCAGCGGGACAGGGAACACTGAAGCTTTCTTT.

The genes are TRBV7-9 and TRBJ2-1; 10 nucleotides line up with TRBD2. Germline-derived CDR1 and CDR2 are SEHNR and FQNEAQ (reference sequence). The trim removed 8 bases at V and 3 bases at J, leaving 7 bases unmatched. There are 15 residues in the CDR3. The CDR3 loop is CASGASGGNYNEQFF. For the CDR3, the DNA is TGTGCCAGCGGGGCTAGCGGGGGAAACTACAATGAGCAGTTCTTC.

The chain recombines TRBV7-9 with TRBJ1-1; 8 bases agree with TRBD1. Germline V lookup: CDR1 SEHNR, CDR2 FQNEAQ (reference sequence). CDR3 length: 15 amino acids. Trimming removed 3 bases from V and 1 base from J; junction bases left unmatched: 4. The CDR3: CASSFPGTGNTEAFF. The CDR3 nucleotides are TGTGCCAGCAGCTTCCCCGGGACAGGGAACACTGAAGCTTTCTTT.

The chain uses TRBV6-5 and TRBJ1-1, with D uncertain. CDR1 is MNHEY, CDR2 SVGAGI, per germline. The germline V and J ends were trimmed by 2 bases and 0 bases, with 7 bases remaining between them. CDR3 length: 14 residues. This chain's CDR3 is CASSYGSMNTEAFF. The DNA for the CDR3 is TGTGCCAGCAGTTACGGCAGTATGAACACTGAAGCTTTCTTT.

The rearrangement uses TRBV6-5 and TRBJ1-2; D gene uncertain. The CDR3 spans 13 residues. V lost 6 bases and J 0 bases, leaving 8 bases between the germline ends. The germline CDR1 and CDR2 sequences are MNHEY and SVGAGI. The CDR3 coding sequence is TGTGCCAGCAGGGCTACTACTAACTATGGCTACACCTTC. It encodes CASRATTNYGYTF.

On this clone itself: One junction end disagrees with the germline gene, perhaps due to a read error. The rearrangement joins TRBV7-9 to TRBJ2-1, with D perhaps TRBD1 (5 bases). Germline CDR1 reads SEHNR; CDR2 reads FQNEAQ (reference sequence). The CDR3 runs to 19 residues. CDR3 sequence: CASTLRPASTGVHYNEQFF. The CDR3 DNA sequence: TGTGCCAGCACCTTAAGGCCAGCAAGTACAGGTGTTCACTACAATGAGCAGTTCTTC.

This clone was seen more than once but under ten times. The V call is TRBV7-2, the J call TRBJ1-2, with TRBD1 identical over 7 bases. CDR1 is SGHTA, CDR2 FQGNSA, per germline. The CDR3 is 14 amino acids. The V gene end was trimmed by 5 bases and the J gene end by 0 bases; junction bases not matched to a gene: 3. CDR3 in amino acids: CASSRQGPNYGYTF. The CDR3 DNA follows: TGTGCCAGCAGCCGACAGGGTCCTAACTATGGCTACACCTTC.